This T cell receptor (beta chain) comes out of a study of T cell responses to AZD1222 COVID-19 vaccine. Findings of the study overall: Spike as a whole was targeted by vaccine-associated CD4 TCRs, dominant at 160-218 and 743-854.

Regarding this clone: No antigen is known for it.

Germline V CDR1 and CDR2: LNHDA, SQIVND (reference sequence). This CDR3 contains 15 residues. Trimming removed 1 base from V and 4 bases from J, with 13 bases in between. Some clones are missing from TCRdb's copy, which holds only in-frame ones; the method was immunoSEQ multiplex PCR. The top ten clones hold around 0.96% of a sample with 100,000 to 150,000 clones, over 80% of them seen once. Source: peripheral blood, taken on day 0 of AZD1222 vaccination. This TCR derives from an adult in good health. The gene calls are TRBV19 and TRBJ1-1, with D unclear. The CDR3 loop reads CASSIGRARGTEAFF. The CDR3 region has the DNA TGTGCCAGTAGTATAGGACGAGCCCGTGGCACTGAAGCTTTCTTT.